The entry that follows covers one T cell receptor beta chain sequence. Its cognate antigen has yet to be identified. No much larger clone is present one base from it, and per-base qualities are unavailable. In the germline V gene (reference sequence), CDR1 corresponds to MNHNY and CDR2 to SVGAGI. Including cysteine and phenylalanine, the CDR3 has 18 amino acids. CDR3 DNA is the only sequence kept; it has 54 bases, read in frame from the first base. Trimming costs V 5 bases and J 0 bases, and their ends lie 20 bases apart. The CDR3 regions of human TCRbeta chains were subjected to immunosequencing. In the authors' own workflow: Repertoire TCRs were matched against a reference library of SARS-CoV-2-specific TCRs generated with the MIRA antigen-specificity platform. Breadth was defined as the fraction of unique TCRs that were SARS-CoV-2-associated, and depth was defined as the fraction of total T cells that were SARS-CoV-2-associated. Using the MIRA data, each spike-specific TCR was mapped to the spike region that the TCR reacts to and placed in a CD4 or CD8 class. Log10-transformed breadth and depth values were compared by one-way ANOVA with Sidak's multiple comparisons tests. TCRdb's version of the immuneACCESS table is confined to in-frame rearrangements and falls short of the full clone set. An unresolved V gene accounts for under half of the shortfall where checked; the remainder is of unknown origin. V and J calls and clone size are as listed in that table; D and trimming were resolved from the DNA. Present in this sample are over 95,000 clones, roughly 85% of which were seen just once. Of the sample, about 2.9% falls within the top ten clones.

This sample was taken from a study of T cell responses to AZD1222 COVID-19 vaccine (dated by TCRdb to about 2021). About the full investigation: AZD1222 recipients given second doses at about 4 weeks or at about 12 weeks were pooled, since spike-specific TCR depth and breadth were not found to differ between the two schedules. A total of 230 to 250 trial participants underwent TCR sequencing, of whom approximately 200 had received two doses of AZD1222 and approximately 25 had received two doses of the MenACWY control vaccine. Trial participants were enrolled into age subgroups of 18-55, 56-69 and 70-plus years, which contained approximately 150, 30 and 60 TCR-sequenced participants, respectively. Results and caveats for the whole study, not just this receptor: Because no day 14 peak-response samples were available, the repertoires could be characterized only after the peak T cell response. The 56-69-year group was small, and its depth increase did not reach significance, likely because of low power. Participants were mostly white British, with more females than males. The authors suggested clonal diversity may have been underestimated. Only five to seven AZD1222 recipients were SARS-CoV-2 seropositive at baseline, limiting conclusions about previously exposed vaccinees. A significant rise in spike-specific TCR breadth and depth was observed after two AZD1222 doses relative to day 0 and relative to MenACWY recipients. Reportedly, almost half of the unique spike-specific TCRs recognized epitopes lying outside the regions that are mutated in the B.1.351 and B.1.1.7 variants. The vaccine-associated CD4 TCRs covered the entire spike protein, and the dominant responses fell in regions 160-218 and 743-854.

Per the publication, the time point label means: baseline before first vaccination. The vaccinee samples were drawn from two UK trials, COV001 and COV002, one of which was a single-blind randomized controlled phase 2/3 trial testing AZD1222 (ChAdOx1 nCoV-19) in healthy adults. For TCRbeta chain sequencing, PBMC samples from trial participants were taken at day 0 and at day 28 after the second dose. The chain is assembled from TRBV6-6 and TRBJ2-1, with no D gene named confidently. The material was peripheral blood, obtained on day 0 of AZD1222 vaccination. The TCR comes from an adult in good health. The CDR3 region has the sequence CASSPTSIYRASYNEQFF. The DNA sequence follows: TGTGCCAGCAGTCCAACTTCCATCTACCGAGCCTCCTACAATGAGCAGTTCTTC.